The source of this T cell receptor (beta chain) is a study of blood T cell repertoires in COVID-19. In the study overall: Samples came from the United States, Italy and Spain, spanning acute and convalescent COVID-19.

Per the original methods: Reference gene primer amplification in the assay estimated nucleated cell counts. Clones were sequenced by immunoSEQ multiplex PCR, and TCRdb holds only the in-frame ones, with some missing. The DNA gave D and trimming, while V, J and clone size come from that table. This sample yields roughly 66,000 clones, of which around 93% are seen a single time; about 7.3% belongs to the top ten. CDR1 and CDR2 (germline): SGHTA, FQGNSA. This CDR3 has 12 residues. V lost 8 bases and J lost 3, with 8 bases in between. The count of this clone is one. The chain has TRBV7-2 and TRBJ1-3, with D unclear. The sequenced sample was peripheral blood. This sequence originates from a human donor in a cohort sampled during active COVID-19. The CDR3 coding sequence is TGTGCCAGCGGAGGGTTTGGAAACACCATATATTTT. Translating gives CASGGFGNTIYF.